The next 30 T cell receptor beta chains were all read from a single sample in a study of blood T cell repertoires in COVID-19. Only in-frame clones appear in the TCRdb table, and some are missing; sequencing was by immunoSEQ multiplex PCR. The table records some 270,000 clones, over 75% of them present only once. Sequencing was done on a sample of peripheral blood. The receptors were sampled from a human donor with COVID-19, enrolled during active disease. The donor label of this sample is uncertain.

The V gene is TRBV19, the J gene TRBJ1-5; 7 positions agree with TRBD1. The germline CDR1 and CDR2 sequences are LNHDA and SQIVND (reference sequence). The CDR3 totals 14 residues. V was pared by 5 bases and J by 4 bases, with 5 bases of the junction left unmatched. This CDR3 reads CASSLGQVNQPQHF. CDR3 DNA sequence: TGTGCCAGTAGTCTCGGACAGGTTAATCAGCCCCAGCATTTT.

The rearrangement uses TRBV28 and TRBJ1-5; the match to TRBD1 covers 7 bases. Per the germline V gene, CDR1 is MDHEN and CDR2 is SYDVKM. J lost 5 bases, V lost 8 bases, and 9 bases had no gene match. CDR3 length: 14 residues. CDR3 bases: TGTGCCAGCCGCGGTGACAGGGACGATCAGCCCCAGCATTTT. Protein sequence: CASRGDRDDQPQHF.

The gene calls are TRBV30 and TRBJ1-4; 7 bases align to TRBD1. In germline, CDR1 is GTSNPN, CDR2 SVGIG (reference sequence). The CDR3 sequence is 17 residues long. V shed 2 bases, J shed 8 bases, and the junction held 17 bases outside the gene matches. The DNA of the CDR3 is TGTGCCTGGAGTCTCGGAACCAATACAGGGGTCGGCGAAAAACTGTTTTTT. Amino acids: CAWSLGTNTGVGEKLFF.

This chain connects TRBV2 to TRBJ1-6; D not resolved. With 6 bases removed from V and 7 bases from J, the gap between germline ends came to 13 bases. This CDR3 comprises 14 residues. CDR1 and CDR2 (germline): SNHLY, FYNNEI. CDR3 amino acids: CASSFNPGNSPLHF. Here the CDR3 DNA reads TGTGCCAGCAGCTTTAATCCGGGGAATTCACCCCTCCACTTT. The entire variable domain, with the rest obtained from reference TRBV2 and TRBJ1-6, is as follows: EPEVTQTPSHQVTQMGQEVILRCVPISNHLYFYWYRQILGQKVEFLVSFYNNEISEKSEIFDDQFSVERPDGSNFTLKIRSTKLEDSAMYFCASSFNPGNSPLHFGNGTRLTVT.

The chain employs TRBV7-9 and TRBJ1-4; 8 bases are shared with TRBD1. Germline V lookup: CDR1 SEHNR, CDR2 FQNEAQ (reference sequence). This CDR3 has 15 amino acids. The ends lost 4 bases at V and 7 bases at J; junction bases unmatched: 8. In DNA form, the CDR3 reads TGTGCCAGCAGCTACCCGACAGGGGCCCCTGAAAAACTGTTTTTT. Translation gives CASSYPTGAPEKLFF. The whole variable domain, filled in from reference TRBV7-9 and TRBJ1-4, reads DTGVSQNPRHKITKRGQNVTFRCDPISEHNRLYWYRQTLGQGPEFLTYFQNEAQLEKSRLLSDRFSAERPKGSFSTLEIQRTEQGDSAMYLCASSYPTGAPEKLFFGSGTQLSVL.

This chain joins TRBV29-1 and TRBJ1-2; 7 positions agree with TRBD1. CDR3 size: 14 residues. Trimming cost V 3 bases and J 4 bases; bases outside gene matches: 8. Germline V gene data show CDR1 as SQVTM and CDR2 as ANQGSEA. As DNA, the CDR3 is TGCAGCGTTGAGGGCACAGGGGTTAGCTATGGCTACACCTTC. It yields the protein CSVEGTGVSYGYTF. The full variable domain, rest sourced from reference TRBV29-1 and TRBJ1-2, is SAVISQKPSRDICQRGTSLTIQCQVDSQVTMMFWYRQQPGQSLTLIATANQGSEATYESGFVIDKFPISRPNLTFSTLTVSNMSPEDSSIYLCSVEGTGVSYGYTFGSGTRLTVV.

V usage is TRBV6-5 and J usage is TRBJ1-2, with D possibly matching TRBD1 (6 bases). CDR3 length: 14 residues. Germline loops: CDR1 MNHEY, CDR2 SVGAGI. Between the trimmed V and J ends, which lost 6 bases and 8 bases, there was a span of 19 bases. Here the CDR3 reads CASRDPGQVRGYTF. Written as DNA, the CDR3 is TGTGCCAGCAGGGACCCGGGACAAGTCCGGGGCTACACCTTC.

The chain has TRBV6-5 and TRBJ1-2; tentative D call: TRBD1 (6 bases). CDR1 is MNHEY, CDR2 SVGAGI, per germline. The CDR3 is made up of 14 amino acids. Trimming left V 2 bases short and J 7 bases short, with 14 bases between. CDR3 nucleotide sequence: TGTGCCAGCAGTTACGTCGGGCAGGGGAGTGGCTACACCTTC. Translation: CASSYVGQGSGYTF.

The chain links TRBV19 to TRBJ2-2; 7 bases fit TRBD1. Germline CDR1 reads LNHDA; CDR2 reads SQIVND (reference sequence). The CDR3 runs 14 residues. Unmatched junction bases numbered 8, after V lost 6 bases and J lost 7 bases. Here the CDR3 DNA reads TGTGCCAGTAGCCGGGGACAGACATTCGGGGAGCTGTTTTTT. Translation gives CASSRGQTFGELFF.

This chain joins TRBV6-2 or TRBV6-3 and TRBJ2-3; a weak D match, TRBD2 (6 bases). Trimming stripped 3 bases from V and 0 bases from J, with 10 bases between. Germline loops: CDR1 MNHEY, CDR2 SVGEGT. The CDR3 totals 15 residues. The CDR3: CASSYIGTSTDTQYF. CDR3 nucleotide sequence: TGTGCCAGCAGTTATATCGGGACTAGCACAGATACGCAGTATTTT.

V usage is TRBV7-9 and J usage is TRBJ1-1; weak D call: TRBD1 (6 bases). CDR3 length equals 16 residues. Germline V gives CDR1 SEHNR, CDR2 FQNEAQ (reference sequence). Between the trimmed V and J ends, which lost 1 base and 4 bases, there was a span of 16 bases. The CDR3 here is CASSLGRAGAVTEAFF. For the CDR3, the DNA is TGTGCCAGCAGCTTAGGCCGGGCAGGGGCGGTCACTGAAGCTTTCTTT.

The rearrangement links TRBV11-2 to TRBJ1-1; D not certain. Per the germline V gene, CDR1 is SGHAT and CDR2 is FQNNGV. This CDR3 region has 13 residues. With 5 bases removed from V and 4 bases from J, the gap between germline ends came to 11 bases. CDR3 nucleotides: TGTGCCAGCAGCCGAGAGCGGACCACTGAAGCTTTCTTT. Amino acid sequence: CASSRERTTEAFF.

V is TRBV28 and J is TRBJ2-3; no definite D call. The CDR3 totals 12 residues. Trimming cost V 3 bases and J 5 bases, with 6 bases left between them. Germline V gene lookup returns CDR1 MDHEN and CDR2 SYDVKM. Written as DNA, the CDR3 is TGTGCCAGCAGTTTCCCGGGAGATACGCAGTATTTT. Translating it yields CASSFPGDTQYF.

This rearrangement joins TRBV6-4 to TRBJ2-3; D is possibly TRBD2 (6 bases). Per germline, CDR1 MRHNA and CDR2 SNTAGT. There are 18 residues in the CDR3. Trimming took 5 bases from V and 0 from J, leaving 21 bases between them. CDR3 protein: CASSSFVGGQSSTDTQYF. The CDR3 DNA is TGTGCCAGCAGTAGTTTTGTTGGAGGGCAGTCTAGCACAGATACGCAGTATTTT.

This chain uses TRBV5-8 with TRBJ1-2, with D unresolved. Per germline, CDR1 SGHTS and CDR2 YDEGEE. This CDR3 comprises 13 residues. V was trimmed by 0 bases and J by 2 bases, leaving 5 bases between them. CDR3 coding DNA: TGTGCCAGCAGCTTGGGCCAGAACTATGGCTACACCTTC. Its protein is CASSLGQNYGYTF.

The gene calls are TRBV27 and TRBJ2-1; 13 bases map to TRBD2. This CDR3 region has 19 residues. Germline V gives CDR1 MNHEY, CDR2 SMNVEV (reference sequence). V shed 3 bases, J shed 3 bases, and the junction held 11 bases outside the gene matches. The CDR3 region is CASSFAAVGLAGYYNEQFF. The DNA of the CDR3 is TGTGCCAGCAGTTTCGCCGCAGTGGGACTAGCGGGGTACTACAATGAGCAGTTCTTC.

The chain recombines TRBV12-5 with TRBJ2-1; no clear D. The CDR3 contains 15 residues. Germline loops: CDR1 LGHNT, CDR2 FRNRAP. Trimming cost V 5 bases and J 2 bases, with 13 bases left between them. CDR3 sequence (DNA): TGTGCTAGTGGTCCGGGTCATCTCGCCTACAATGAGCAGTTCTTC. The encoded protein is CASGPGHLAYNEQFF. Drawing the rest from reference TRBV12-5 and TRBJ2-1, the complete variable domain is DARVTQTPRHKVTEMGQEVTMRCQPILGHNTVFWYRQTMMQGLELLAYFRNRAPLDDSGMPKDRFSAEMPDATLATLKIQPSEPRDSAVYFCASGPGHLAYNEQFFGPGTRLTVL.

The genes are TRBV4-2 and TRBJ1-4, with TRBD1 identical over 8 bases. CDR3 length equals 14 residues. With 6 bases clipped from V and 6 bases from J, the junction kept 6 bases outside the gene matches. Germline CDR1 and CDR2: LGHNA and YNFKEQ. CDR3: CASSSGGLDEKLFF. The CDR3 DNA reads TGTGCCAGCAGTTCAGGGGGCCTGGATGAAAAACTGTTTTTT.

The sample holds one count of this clone. The genes are TRBV28 and TRBJ2-5; 12 nucleotides match TRBD1. J gave up 4 bases and V 5 bases, and 8 bases lay outside the gene matches. The CDR3 extends over 16 amino acids. CDR1 MDHEN and CDR2 SYDVKM come from the germline V gene. The CDR3 loop reads CASSPRGQGAGETQYF. As DNA, the CDR3 is TGTGCCAGCAGTCCACGGGGACAGGGGGCAGGAGAGACCCAGTACTTC.

The chain uses TRBV2 and TRBJ1-5; 9 bases line up with TRBD1. The germline V gene has CDR1 SNHLY and CDR2 FYNNEI. The trim removed 4 bases at V and 1 base at J, leaving 2 bases unmatched. The CDR3 length is 15 residues. CDR3 sequence (DNA): TGTGCCAGCAGTGGGGGACAGGGAAGCAATCAGCCCCAGCATTTT. Its translation: CASSGGQGSNQPQHF.

The rearrangement links TRBV18 to TRBJ1-4, with TRBD1 identical over 8 bases. Unmatched junction bases numbered 6, after V lost 4 bases and J lost 5 bases. The CDR3 spans 15 residues. Germline V gene lookup returns CDR1 KGHSH and CDR2 LQKENI. CDR3 DNA sequence: TGTGCCAGCTCACTCCAGGGGGCAGGAAATGAAAAACTGTTTTTT. Translated, it gives CASSLQGAGNEKLFF.

This sequence joins TRBV27 and TRBJ2-5; tentatively, D is TRBD2 (6 bases). CDR1 is MNHEY and CDR2 is SMNVEV in the germline V gene (reference sequence). CDR3 length: 15 residues. With 5 bases removed from V and 5 bases from J, the gap between germline ends came to 18 bases. CDR3 loop: CASSLLAGLGETQYF. Here the CDR3 DNA reads TGTGCCAGCAGTCTCCTCGCGGGATTAGGGGAGACCCAGTACTTC.

The chain couples TRBV28 to TRBJ1-1; the D is unclear. V lost 6 bases and J 1 base, leaving 3 bases between the germline ends. CDR1 is MDHEN and CDR2 is SYDVKM in the germline V gene. The CDR3 is 11 residues long. Written as DNA, the CDR3 is TGTGCCAGCAGACAGAACACTGAAGCTTTCTTT. It is translated as CASRQNTEAFF.

The chain uses TRBV3-1 (or the pseudogene TRBV3-2) and TRBJ1-1; perhaps TRBD1 as D (6 bases). This CDR3 has 13 amino acids. From germline, CDR1 is LGHDT and CDR2 YNNKEL (reference sequence). V gave up 0 bases and J gave up 6 bases, with 8 bases separating them. DNA of the CDR3: TGTGCCAGCAGCCAAGACAGGGGACCTGAAGCTTTCTTT. It translates to CASSQDRGPEAFF.

The J gene is TRBJ1-1, the V gene TRBV5-6; a possible D gene is TRBD1 (5 bases). The ends were cut back, 0 bases at V and 7 bases at J, with 7 bases in the middle. This CDR3 spans 12 amino acids. The V gene's germline CDR1 is SGHDT and CDR2 YYEEEE. CDR3 region: CASSLGQLEAFF. In DNA form, the CDR3 reads TGTGCCAGCAGCTTGGGACAGCTTGAAGCTTTCTTT.

The CDR3 is CASSLDSGSYEQFF. The CDR3 bases are TGTGCCAGCAGCTTGGATAGCGGGAGTTATGAGCAGTTCTTC. The rearrangement links TRBV5-4 to TRBJ2-1; 9 positions agree with TRBD2. Germline V gene data show CDR1 as SGHNT and CDR2 as YYREEE (reference sequence). This CDR3 has 14 amino acids. V was pared by 0 bases and J by 8 bases, with 3 bases of the junction left unmatched.

The V call is TRBV6-5, the J call TRBJ1-1; D unclear. With 4 bases removed from V and 5 bases from J, the gap between germline ends came to 11 bases. The CDR3 consists of 13 residues. Germline values: CDR1 MNHEY, CDR2 SVGAGI. This chain's CDR3 is CASSSSYPTEAFF. The DNA of the CDR3 is TGTGCCAGCAGTTCCTCCTATCCTACTGAAGCTTTCTTT.

V gene TRBV5-1 combines with J gene TRBJ2-5; 8 bases are shared with TRBD1. V gave up 0 bases and J gave up 5 bases; unmatched junction bases: 0. Per germline, CDR1 SGHRS and CDR2 YFSETQ. This CDR3 has 13 amino acids. The CDR3 DNA sequence: TGCGCCAGCAGCTTGGGGACAGGGGAGACCCAGTACTTC. Encoded protein: CASSLGTGETQYF.

The J gene is TRBJ2-1, the V gene TRBV19, with 8 bases fitting TRBD2. The trim removed 3 bases at V and 7 bases at J, leaving 5 bases unmatched. The germline gives CDR1 LNHDA, CDR2 SQIVND (reference sequence). This CDR3 is built from 14 residues. The CDR3 sequence is CASSISGNPNEQFF. CDR3 DNA sequence: TGTGCCAGTAGTATTAGCGGGAACCCTAATGAGCAGTTCTTC.

The chain employs TRBV6-2 or TRBV6-3 and TRBJ1-1, with D possibly matching TRBD1 (5 bases). Germline values: CDR1 MNHEY, CDR2 SVGEGT. V was shortened by 5 bases and J by 7 bases, with 20 bases between the two germline ends. The CDR3 runs to 15 residues. CDR3 sequence reads: CASSRTVGGRVEAFF. In nucleotides, the CDR3 is TGTGCCAGCAGTCGTACAGTCGGGGGGAGGGTTGAAGCTTTCTTT.